This T cell receptor (beta chain) is drawn from a study of blood T cell repertoires in COVID-19. This clone was seen a few times. Authors' analysis steps: Reference gene primers were amplified, and this amplification served to estimate nucleated cell counts. Generated by immunoSEQ multiplex PCR, the TCRdb table keeps only in-frame clones and is missing some. The DNA gave D and trimming, while V, J and clone size come from that table. In the table there are hundreds of thousands of clones, approximately 83% of which are singletons. V lost 2 bases to trimming and J lost 0 bases, with 23 bases between them. Germline loops: CDR1 MNHEY, CDR2 SMNVEV (reference sequence). The CDR3 has 21 residues. Ages ranged from roughly 18 to 100 years, with residence in about 24 US areas.

V gene TRBV27 combines with J gene TRBJ1-6, with D possibly being TRBD1 (6 bases). Sequenced sample: PBMCs or T cells enriched from blood (not recorded which). The receptor was isolated from a man aged 25 to 45 who had recovered from COVID-19. DNA for the CDR3: TGTGCCAGCAGTTTAGAGGGTGGGACACGAACACCCAGCTCCTATAATTCACCCCTCCACTTT. Encoded protein: CASSLEGGTRTPSSYNSPLHF.